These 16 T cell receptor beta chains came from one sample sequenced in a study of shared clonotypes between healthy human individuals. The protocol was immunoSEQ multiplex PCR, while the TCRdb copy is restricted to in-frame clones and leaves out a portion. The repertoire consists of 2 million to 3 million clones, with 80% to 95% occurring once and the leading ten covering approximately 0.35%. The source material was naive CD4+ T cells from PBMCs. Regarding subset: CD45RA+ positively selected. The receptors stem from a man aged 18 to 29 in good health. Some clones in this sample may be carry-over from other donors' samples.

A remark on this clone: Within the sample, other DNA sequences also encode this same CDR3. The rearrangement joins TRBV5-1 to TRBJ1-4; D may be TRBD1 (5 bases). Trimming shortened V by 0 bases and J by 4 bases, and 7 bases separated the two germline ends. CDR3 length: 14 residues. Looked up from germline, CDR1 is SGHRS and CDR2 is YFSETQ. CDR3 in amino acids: CASSLGGFNEKLFF. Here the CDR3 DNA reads TGCGCCAGCAGCTTGGGGGGGTTTAATGAAAAACTGTTTTTT.

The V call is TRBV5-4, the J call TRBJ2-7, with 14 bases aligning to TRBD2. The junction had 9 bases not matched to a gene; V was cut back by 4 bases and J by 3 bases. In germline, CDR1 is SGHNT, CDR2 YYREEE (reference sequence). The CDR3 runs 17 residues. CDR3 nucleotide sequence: TGTGCCAGCAGCCGACCCTCCGGGACTAGCGGGAGCTACGAGCAGTACTTC. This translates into CASSRPSGTSGSYEQYF.

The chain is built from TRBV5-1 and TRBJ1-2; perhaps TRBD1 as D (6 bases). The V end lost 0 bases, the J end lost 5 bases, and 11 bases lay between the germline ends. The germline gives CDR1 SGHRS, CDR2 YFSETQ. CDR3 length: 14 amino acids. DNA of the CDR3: TGCGCCAGCAGCTTGGGGACAGACGAGTATGGCTACACCTTC. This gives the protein CASSLGTDEYGYTF.

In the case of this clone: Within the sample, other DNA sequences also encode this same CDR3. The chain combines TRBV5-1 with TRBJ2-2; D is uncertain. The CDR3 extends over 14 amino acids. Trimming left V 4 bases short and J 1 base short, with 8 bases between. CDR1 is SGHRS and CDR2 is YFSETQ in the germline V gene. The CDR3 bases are TGCGCCAGCAGCAGGGATCGGAACACCGGGGAGCTGTTTTTT. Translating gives CASSRDRNTGELFF.

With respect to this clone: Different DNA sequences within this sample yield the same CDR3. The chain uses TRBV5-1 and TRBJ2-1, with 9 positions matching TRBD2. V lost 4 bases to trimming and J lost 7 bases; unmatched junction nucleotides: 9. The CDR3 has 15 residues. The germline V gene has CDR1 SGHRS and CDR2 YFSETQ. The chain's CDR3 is CASSPLAGGPNEQFF. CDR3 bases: TGCGCCAGCAGCCCCCTGGCGGGAGGGCCAAATGAGCAGTTCTTC.

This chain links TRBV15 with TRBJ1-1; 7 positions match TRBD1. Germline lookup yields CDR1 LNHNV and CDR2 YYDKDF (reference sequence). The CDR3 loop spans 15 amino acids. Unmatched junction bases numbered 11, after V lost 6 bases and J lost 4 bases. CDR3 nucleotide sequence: TGTGCCACCAGAGGGGGCTCCAGGGGGGGCACTGAAGCTTTCTTT. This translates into CATRGGSRGGTEAFF. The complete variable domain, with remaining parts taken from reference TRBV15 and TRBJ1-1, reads DAMVIQNPRYQVTQFGKPVTLSCSQTLNHNVMYWYQQKSSQAPKLLFHYYDKDFNNEADTPDNFQSRRPNTSFCFLDIRSPGLGDTAMYLCATRGGSRGGTEAFFGQGTRLTVV.

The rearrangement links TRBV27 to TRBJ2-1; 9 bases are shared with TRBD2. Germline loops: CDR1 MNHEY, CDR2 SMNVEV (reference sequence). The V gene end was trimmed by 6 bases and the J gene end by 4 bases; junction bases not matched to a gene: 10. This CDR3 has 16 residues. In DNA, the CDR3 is TGTGCCAGCAGATCCTACCCTAGCGGGGATTACAATGAGCAGTTCTTC. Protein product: CASRSYPSGDYNEQFF.

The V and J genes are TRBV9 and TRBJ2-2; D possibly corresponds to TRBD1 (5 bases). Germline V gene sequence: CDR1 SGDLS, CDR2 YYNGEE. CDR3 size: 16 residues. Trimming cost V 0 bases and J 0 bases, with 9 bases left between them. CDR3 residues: CASSVGGLPNTGELFF. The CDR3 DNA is TGTGCCAGCAGCGTAGGGGGCCTACCGAACACCGGGGAGCTGTTTTTT. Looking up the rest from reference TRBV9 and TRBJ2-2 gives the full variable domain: DSGVTQTPKHLITATGQRVTLRCSPRSGDLSVYWYQQSLDQGLQFLIQYYNGEERAKGNILERFSAQQFPDLHSELNLSSLELGDSALYFCASSVGGLPNTGELFFGEGSRLTVL.

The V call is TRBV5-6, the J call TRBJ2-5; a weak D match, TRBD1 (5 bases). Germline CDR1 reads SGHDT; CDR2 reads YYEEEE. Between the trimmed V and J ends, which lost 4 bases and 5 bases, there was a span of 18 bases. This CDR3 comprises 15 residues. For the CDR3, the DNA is TGTGCCAGCAGCATCTGGACATCAATGGTGGAGACCCAGTACTTC. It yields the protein CASSIWTSMVETQYF.

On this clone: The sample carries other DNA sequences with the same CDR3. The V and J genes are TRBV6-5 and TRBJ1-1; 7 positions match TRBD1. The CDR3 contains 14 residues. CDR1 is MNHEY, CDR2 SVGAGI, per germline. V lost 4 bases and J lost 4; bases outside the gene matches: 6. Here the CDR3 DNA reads TGTGCCAGCAGTTCTGACAGGGTGGGCACTGAAGCTTTCTTT. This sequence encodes CASSSDRVGTEAFF.

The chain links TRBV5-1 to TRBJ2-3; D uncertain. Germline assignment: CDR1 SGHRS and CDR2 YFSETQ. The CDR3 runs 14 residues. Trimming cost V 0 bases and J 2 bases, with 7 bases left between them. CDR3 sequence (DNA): TGCGCCAGCAGCTTGGTAACTACCACAGATACGCAGTATTTT. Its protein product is CASSLVTTTDTQYF. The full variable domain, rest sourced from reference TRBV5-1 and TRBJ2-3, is KAGVTQTPRYLIKTRGQQVTLSCSPISGHRSVSWYQQTPGQGLQFLFEYFSETQRNKGNFPGRFSGRQFSNSRSEMNVSTLELGDSALYLCASSLVTTTDTQYFGPGTRLTVL.

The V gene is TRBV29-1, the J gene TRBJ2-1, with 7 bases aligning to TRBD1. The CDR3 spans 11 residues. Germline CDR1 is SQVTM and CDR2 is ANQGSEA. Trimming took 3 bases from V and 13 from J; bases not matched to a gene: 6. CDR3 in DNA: TGCAGCGTTGACACCGGGACAGCACAGTTCTTC. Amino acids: CSVDTGTAQFF.

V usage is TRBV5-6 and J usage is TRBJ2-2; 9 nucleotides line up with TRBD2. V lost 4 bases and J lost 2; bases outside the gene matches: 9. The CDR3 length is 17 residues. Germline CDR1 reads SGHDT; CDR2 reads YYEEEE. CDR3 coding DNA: TGTGCCAGCAGCAAGTTCCCTAGCGGGGACAACACCGGGGAGCTGTTTTTT. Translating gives CASSKFPSGDNTGELFF. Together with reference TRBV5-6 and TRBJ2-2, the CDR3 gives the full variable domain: DAGVTQSPTHLIKTRGQQVTLRCSPKSGHDTVSWYQQALGQGPQFIFQYYEEEERQRGNFPDRFSGHQFPNYSSELNVNALLLGDSALYLCASSKFPSGDNTGELFFGEGSRLTVL.

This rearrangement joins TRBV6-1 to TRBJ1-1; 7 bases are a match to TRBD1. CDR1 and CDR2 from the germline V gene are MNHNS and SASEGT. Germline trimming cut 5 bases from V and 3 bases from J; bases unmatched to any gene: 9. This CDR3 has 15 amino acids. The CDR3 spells CASSSHRGEDTEAFF. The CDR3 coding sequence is TGTGCCAGCAGTTCACACAGGGGTGAAGACACTGAAGCTTTCTTT.

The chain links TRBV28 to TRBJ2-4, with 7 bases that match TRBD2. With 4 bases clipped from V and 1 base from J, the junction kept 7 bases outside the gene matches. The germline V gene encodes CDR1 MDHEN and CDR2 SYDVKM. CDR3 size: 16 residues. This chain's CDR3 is CASSSVAGVAKNIQYF. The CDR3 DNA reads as TGTGCCAGCAGTTCGGTGGCGGGAGTCGCCAAAAACATTCAGTACTTC.

The CDR3 region is CASSTRTSFSYEQYF. The CDR3 DNA follows: TGTGCCAGTAGTACCCGGACTAGCTTCTCCTACGAGCAGTACTTC. The V gene is TRBV19, the J gene TRBJ2-7, with 8 bases aligning to TRBD2. The CDR3 contains 15 residues. V shed 4 bases, J shed 0 bases, and the junction held 5 bases outside the gene matches. CDR1 LNHDA and CDR2 SQIVND come from the germline V gene (reference sequence).